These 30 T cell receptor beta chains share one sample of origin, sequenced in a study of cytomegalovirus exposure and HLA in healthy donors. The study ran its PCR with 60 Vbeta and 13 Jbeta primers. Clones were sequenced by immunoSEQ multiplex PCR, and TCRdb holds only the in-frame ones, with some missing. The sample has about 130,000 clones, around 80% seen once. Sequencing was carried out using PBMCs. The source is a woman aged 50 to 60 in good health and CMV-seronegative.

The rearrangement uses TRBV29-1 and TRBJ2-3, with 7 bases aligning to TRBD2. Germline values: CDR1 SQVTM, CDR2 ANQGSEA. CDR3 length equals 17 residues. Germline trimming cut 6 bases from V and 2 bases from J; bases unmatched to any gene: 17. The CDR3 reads CSVDQKPGTTITDTQYF. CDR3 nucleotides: TGCAGCGTGGACCAAAAACCCGGGACTACCATCACAGATACGCAGTATTTT.

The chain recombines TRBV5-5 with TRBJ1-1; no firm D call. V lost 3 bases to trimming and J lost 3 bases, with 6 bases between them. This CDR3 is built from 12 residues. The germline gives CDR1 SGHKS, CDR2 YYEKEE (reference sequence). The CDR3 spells CASSSVYTEAFF. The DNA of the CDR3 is TGTGCCAGCAGCTCCGTGTACACTGAAGCTTTCTTT.

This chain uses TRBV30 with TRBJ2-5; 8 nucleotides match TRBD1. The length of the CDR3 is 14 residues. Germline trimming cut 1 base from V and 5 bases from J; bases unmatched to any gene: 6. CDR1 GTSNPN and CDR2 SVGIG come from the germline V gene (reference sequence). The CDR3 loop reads CAWSGGTGRETQYF. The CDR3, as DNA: TGTGCCTGGAGTGGGGGGACAGGAAGGGAGACCCAGTACTTC. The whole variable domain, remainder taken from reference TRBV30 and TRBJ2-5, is SQTIHQWPATLVQPVGSPLSLECTVEGTSNPNLYWYRQAAGRGLQLLFYSVGIGQISSEVPQNLSASRPQDRQFILSSKKLLLSDSGFYLCAWSGGTGRETQYFGPGTRLLVL.

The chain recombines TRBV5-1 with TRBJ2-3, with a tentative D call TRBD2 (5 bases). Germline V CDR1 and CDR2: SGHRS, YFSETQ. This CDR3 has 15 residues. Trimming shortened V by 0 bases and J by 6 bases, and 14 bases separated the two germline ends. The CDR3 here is CASSLGGSGEDTQYF. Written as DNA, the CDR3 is TGCGCCAGCAGCTTGGGTGGGAGCGGTGAGGATACGCAGTATTTT. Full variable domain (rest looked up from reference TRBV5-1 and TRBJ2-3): KAGVTQTPRYLIKTRGQQVTLSCSPISGHRSVSWYQQTPGQGLQFLFEYFSETQRNKGNFPGRFSGRQFSNSRSEMNVSTLELGDSALYLCASSLGGSGEDTQYFGPGTRLTVL.

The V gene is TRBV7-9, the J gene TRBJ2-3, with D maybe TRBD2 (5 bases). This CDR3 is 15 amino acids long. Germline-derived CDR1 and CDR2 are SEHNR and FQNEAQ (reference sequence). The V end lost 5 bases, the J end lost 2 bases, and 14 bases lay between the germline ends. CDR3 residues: CASSLRTQFTDTQYF. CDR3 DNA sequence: TGTGCCAGCAGCCTTCGGACTCAATTCACAGATACGCAGTATTTT.

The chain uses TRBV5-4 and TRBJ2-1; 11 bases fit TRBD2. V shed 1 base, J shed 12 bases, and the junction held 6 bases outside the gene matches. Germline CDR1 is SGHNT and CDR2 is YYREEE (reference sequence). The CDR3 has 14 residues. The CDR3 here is CASSLTSGGARQFF. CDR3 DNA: TGTGCCAGCAGCTTGACTAGCGGGGGAGCTCGGCAGTTCTTC.

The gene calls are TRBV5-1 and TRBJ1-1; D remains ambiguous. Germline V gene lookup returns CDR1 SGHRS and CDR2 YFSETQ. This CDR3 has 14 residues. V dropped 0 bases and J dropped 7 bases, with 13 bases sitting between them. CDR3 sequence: CASSLASGPVEAFF. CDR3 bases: TGCGCCAGCAGCTTGGCGTCAGGCCCGGTTGAAGCTTTCTTT.

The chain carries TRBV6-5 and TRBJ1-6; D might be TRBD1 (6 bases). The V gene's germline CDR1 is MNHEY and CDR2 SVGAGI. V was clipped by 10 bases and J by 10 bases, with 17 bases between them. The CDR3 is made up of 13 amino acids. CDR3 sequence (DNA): TGTGCCACCACGCCGAGGGGGGGATCACCCCTCCACTTT. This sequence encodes CATTPRGGSPLHF.

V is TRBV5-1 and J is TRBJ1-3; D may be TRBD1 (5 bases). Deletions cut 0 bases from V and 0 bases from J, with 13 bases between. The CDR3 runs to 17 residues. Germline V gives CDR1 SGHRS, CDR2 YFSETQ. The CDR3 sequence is CASSLDSPGNSGNTIYF. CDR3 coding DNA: TGCGCCAGCAGCTTGGATTCCCCAGGGAACTCTGGAAACACCATATATTTT.

The CDR3 sequence is CASSLGGAEPFF. The CDR3 nucleotides are TGTGCCAGCAGCTTAGGCGGAGCGGAGCCTTTCTTT. The rearrangement uses TRBV7-3 and TRBJ1-1; D is unclear. Germline lookup yields CDR1 SGHTA and CDR2 FQGTGA. The CDR3 is 12 amino acids. Trimming took off 2 bases at V and 12 bases at J, with 13 bases between the two ends. Drawing the rest from reference TRBV7-3 and TRBJ1-1, the complete variable domain is GAGVSQTPSNKVTEKGKYVELRCDPISGHTALYWYRQSLGQGPEFLIYFQGTGAADDSGLPNDRFFAVRPEGSVSTLKIQRTERGDSAVYLCASSLGGAEPFFGQGTRLTVV.

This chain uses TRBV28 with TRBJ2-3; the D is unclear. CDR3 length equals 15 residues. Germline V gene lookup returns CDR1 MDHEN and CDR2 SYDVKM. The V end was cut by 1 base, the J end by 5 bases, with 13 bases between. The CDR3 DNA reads TGTGCCAGCAGTTTATACAACAACCGCAGAGATACGCAGTATTTT. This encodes CASSLYNNRRDTQYF.

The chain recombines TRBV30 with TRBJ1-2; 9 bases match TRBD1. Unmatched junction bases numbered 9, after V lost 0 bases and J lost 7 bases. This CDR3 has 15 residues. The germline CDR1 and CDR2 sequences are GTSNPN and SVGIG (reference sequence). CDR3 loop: CAWSVVTGGLGGYTF. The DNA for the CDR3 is TGTGCCTGGAGTGTAGTGACAGGGGGTTTAGGTGGCTACACCTTC.

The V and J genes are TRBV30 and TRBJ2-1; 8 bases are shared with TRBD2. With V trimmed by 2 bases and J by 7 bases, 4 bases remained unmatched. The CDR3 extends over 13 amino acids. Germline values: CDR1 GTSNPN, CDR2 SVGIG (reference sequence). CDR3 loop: CAWSRGTSNEQFF. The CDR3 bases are TGTGCCTGGAGTCGCGGGACTAGTAATGAGCAGTTCTTC.

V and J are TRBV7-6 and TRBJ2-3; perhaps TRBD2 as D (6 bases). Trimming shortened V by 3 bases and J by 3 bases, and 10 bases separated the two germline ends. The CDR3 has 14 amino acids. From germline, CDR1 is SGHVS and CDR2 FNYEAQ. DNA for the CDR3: TGTGCCAGCAGCTTGTGGAGGGTGACAGATACGCAGTATTTT. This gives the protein CASSLWRVTDTQYF.

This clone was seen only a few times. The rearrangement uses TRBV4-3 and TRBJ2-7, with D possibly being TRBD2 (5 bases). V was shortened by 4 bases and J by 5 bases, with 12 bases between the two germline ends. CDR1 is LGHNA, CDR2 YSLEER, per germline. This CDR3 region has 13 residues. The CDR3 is CASSPDQRDEQYF. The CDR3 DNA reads TGCGCCAGCAGCCCGGATCAGAGGGACGAGCAGTACTTC.

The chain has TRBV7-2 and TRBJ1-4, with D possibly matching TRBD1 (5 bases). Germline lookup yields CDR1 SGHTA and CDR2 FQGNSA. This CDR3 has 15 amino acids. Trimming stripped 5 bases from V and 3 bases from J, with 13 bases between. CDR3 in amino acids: CASSLPDRANEKLFF. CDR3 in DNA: TGTGCCAGCAGCCTTCCCGACAGAGCTAATGAAAAACTGTTTTTT.

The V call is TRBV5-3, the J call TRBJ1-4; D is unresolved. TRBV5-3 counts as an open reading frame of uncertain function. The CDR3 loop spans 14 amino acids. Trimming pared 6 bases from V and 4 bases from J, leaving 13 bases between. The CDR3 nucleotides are TGTGCCAGAATCAAGAGGCCTAGTAATGAAAAACTGTTTTTT. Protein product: CARIKRPSNEKLFF.

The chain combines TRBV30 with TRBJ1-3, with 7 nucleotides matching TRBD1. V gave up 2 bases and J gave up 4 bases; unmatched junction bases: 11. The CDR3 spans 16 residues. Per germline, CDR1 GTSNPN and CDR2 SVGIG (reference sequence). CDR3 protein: CAWSPGGSLGGNTIYF. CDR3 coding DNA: TGTGCCTGGAGTCCAGGGGGTTCCTTAGGGGGAAACACCATATATTTT.

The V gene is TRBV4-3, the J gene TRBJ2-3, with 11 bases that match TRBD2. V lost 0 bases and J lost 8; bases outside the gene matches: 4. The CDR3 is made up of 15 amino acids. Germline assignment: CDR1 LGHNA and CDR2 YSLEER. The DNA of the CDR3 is TGCGCCAGCAGCCAAGATAGCGGGAGGGGAGGTACGCAGTATTTT. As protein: CASSQDSGRGGTQYF.

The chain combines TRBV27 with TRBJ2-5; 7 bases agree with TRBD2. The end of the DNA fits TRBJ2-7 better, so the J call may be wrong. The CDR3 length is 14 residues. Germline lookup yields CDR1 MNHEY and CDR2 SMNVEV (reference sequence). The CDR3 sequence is CASSPWGGGYEQYF. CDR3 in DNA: TGTGCCAGCAGCCCGTGGGGGGGAGGCTACGAGCAGTACTTC.

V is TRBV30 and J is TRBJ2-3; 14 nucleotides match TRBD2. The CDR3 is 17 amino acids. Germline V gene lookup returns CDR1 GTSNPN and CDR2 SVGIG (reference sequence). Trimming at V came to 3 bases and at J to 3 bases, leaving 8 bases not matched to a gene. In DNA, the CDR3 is TGTGCCTGGAGGACCGGGACTAGCGGGAGAAGGACAGATACGCAGTATTTT. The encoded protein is CAWRTGTSGRRTDTQYF. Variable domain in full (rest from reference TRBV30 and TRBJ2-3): SQTIHQWPATLVQPVGSPLSLECTVEGTSNPNLYWYRQAAGRGLQLLFYSVGIGQISSEVPQNLSASRPQDRQFILSSKKLLLSDSGFYLCAWRTGTSGRRTDTQYFGPGTRLTVL.

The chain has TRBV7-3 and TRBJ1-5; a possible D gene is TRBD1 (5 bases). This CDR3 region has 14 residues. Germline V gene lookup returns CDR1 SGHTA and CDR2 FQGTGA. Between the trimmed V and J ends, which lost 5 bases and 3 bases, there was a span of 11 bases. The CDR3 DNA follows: TGTGCCAGCAGCCAAACAGGTATCAATCAGCCCCAGCATTTT. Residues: CASSQTGINQPQHF. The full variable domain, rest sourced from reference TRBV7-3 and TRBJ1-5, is GAGVSQTPSNKVTEKGKYVELRCDPISGHTALYWYRQSLGQGPEFLIYFQGTGAADDSGLPNDRFFAVRPEGSVSTLKIQRTERGDSAVYLCASSQTGINQPQHFGDGTRLSIL.

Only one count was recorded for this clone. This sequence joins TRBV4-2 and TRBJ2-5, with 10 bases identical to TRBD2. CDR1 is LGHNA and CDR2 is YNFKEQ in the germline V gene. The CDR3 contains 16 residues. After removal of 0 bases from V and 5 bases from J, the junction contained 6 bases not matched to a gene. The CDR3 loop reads CASSQDTSGRGETQYF. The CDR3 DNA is TGTGCCAGCAGCCAAGATACCAGCGGGAGGGGGGAGACCCAGTACTTC.

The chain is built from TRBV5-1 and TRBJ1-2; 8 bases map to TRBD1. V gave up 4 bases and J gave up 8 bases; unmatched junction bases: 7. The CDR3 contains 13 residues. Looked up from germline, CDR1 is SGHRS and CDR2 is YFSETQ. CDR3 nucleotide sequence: TGCGCCAGCAGCCCCGGGGACAGGACAGGCTACACCTTC. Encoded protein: CASSPGDRTGYTF.

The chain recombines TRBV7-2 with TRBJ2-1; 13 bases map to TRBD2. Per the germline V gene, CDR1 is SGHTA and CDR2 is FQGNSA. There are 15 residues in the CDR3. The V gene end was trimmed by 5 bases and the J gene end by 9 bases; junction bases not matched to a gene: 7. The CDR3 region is CASSPTSGRLGEQFF. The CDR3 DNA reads TGTGCCAGCAGCCCGACTAGCGGGAGGCTTGGTGAGCAGTTCTTC.

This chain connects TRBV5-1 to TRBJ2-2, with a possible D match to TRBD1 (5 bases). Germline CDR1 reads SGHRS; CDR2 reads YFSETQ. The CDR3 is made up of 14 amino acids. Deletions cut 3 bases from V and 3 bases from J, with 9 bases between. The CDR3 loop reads CASSSDKHTGELFF. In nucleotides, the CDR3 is TGCGCCAGCAGCTCGGACAAGCACACCGGGGAGCTGTTTTTT.

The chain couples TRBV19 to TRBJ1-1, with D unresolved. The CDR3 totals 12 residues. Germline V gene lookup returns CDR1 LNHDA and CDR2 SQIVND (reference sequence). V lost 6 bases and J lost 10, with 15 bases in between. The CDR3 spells CASSLMKERAFF. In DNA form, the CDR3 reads TGTGCCAGTAGCCTAATGAAGGAGCGAGCTTTCTTT. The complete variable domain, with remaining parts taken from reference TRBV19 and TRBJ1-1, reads DGGITQSPKYLFRKEGQNVTLSCEQNLNHDAMYWYRQDPGQGLRLIYYSQIVNDFQKGDIAEGYSVSREKKESFPLTVTSAQKNPTAFYLCASSLMKERAFFGQGTRLTVV.

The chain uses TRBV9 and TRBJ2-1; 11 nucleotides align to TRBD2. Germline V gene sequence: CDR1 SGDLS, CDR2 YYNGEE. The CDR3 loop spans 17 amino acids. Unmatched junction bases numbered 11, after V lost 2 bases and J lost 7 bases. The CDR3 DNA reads TGTGCCAGCAGCGTCTTGTCCGGGACTAGCGGCGGTAATGAGCAGTTCTTC. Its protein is CASSVLSGTSGGNEQFF.

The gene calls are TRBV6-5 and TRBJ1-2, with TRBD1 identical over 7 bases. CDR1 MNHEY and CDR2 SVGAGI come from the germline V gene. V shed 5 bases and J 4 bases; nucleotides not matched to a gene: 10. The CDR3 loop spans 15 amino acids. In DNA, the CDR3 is TGTGCCAGCAGTACTCTAACAGGGGAGGCCTATGGCTACACCTTC. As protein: CASSTLTGEAYGYTF.

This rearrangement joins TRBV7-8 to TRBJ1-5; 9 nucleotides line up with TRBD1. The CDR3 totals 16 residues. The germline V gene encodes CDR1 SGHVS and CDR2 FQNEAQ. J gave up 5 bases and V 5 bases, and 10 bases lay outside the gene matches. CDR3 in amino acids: CASSNGQGRRYQPQHF. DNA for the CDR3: TGTGCCAGCAGCAATGGACAGGGGAGGCGTTATCAGCCCCAGCATTTT. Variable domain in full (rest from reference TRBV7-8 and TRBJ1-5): GAGVSQSPRYKVAKRGQDVALRCDPISGHVSLFWYQQALGQGPEFLTYFQNEAQLDKSGLPSDRFFAERPEGSVSTLKIQRTQQEDSAVYLCASSNGQGRRYQPQHFGDGTRLSIL.